These 30 T cell receptor beta chains share one sample of origin, sequenced in a study of blood T cell repertoires in COVID-19. TCRdb's table, derived via immunoSEQ multiplex PCR, lists solely in-frame clones and lacks some. The sample includes about 98,000 clones, approximately 84% of them seen just once. Sequencing was carried out using peripheral blood. The receptor set was obtained from an elderly woman with acute or convalescent COVID-19.

The chain is built from TRBV10-3 and TRBJ1-2; weak D call: TRBD1 (5 bases). V was pared by 6 bases and J by 4 bases, with 12 bases between. Looked up from germline, CDR1 is ENHRY and CDR2 is SYGVKD. This CDR3 contains 13 residues. CDR3 amino acids: CAISLGVGYGYTF. For the CDR3, the DNA is TGTGCCATCAGCCTAGGGGTGGGCTATGGCTACACCTTC.

The chain joins TRBV6-5 to TRBJ2-3, with 7 bases matching TRBD1. This CDR3 comprises 12 residues. Germline CDR1 and CDR2: MNHEY and SVGAGI. J gave up 8 bases and V 6 bases, and 5 bases lay outside the gene matches. The CDR3 nucleotides are TGTGCCAGCAGGGCGACAGGGTTTACGCAGTATTTT. It is translated as CASRATGFTQYF.

The V and J genes are TRBV28 and TRBJ1-5, with 7 bases fitting TRBD1. The junction had 2 bases not matched to a gene; V was cut back by 2 bases and J by 1 base. Per germline, CDR1 MDHEN and CDR2 SYDVKM. CDR3 length equals 15 residues. This CDR3 is CASSLDRVSNQPQHF. The CDR3, as DNA: TGTGCCAGCAGTTTAGACAGGGTCAGCAATCAGCCCCAGCATTTT.

This rearrangement joins TRBV19 to TRBJ2-3; 12 nucleotides match TRBD1. V dropped 8 bases and J dropped 4; count of bases not matched to a gene: 10. Germline-derived CDR1 and CDR2 are LNHDA and SQIVND (reference sequence). CDR3 length equals 16 residues. The CDR3 protein is CASRPGQGALADTQYF. The CDR3 DNA sequence: TGTGCCAGTCGCCCGGGACAGGGGGCGCTGGCAGATACGCAGTATTTT.

This clone was recorded only once. The chain links TRBV5-1 to TRBJ2-5, with 10 bases fitting TRBD1. CDR1 is SGHRS and CDR2 is YFSETQ in the germline V gene. J lost 4 bases, V lost 6 bases, and 6 bases had no gene match. CDR3 size: 14 residues. CDR3 nucleotide sequence: TGCGCCAGCACCTCGACAGGGGGCGGAGAGACCCAGTACTTC. Protein: CASTSTGGGETQYF.

The chain couples TRBV28 to TRBJ1-1; 8 bases fit TRBD1. CDR3 length: 14 amino acids. V gave up 7 bases and J gave up 0 bases; unmatched junction bases: 4. The V gene's germline CDR1 is MDHEN and CDR2 SYDVKM. DNA of the CDR3: TGTGCCAGCATAGACAGGGGCATGAACACTGAAGCTTTCTTT. It specifies CASIDRGMNTEAFF.

The rearrangement uses TRBV5-1 and TRBJ2-2; 9 bases agree with TRBD2. In germline, CDR1 is SGHRS, CDR2 YFSETQ. Unmatched junction bases numbered 10, after V lost 1 base and J lost 6 bases. This CDR3 has 17 residues. CDR3 loop: CASSLTRGGARAGELFF. The CDR3 nucleotides read TGCGCCAGCAGCTTGACTCGCGGGGGGGCCCGGGCCGGGGAGCTGTTTTTT.

This clone came up a few times. The V and J genes are TRBV27 and TRBJ1-6; 10 bases fit TRBD1. Trimming at V came to 3 bases and at J to 7 bases, leaving 6 bases not matched to a gene. The CDR3 is made up of 16 amino acids. The germline CDR1 and CDR2 sequences are MNHEY and SMNVEV (reference sequence). CDR3 region: CASSFRQGARNSPLHF. The CDR3, as DNA: TGTGCCAGCAGTTTCCGACAGGGGGCGAGGAATTCACCCCTCCACTTT.

The V call is TRBV5-4, the J call TRBJ1-6; TRBD1 is a possible D gene (6 bases). From germline, CDR1 is SGHNT and CDR2 YYREEE (reference sequence). CDR3 size: 16 residues. V was shortened by 4 bases and J by 3 bases, with 14 bases between the two germline ends. CDR3 in DNA: TGTGCCAGCAGCCCGGGGGGGCAAAACTATAATTCACCCCTCCACTTT. Translating gives CASSPGGQNYNSPLHF.

The V and J genes are TRBV6-2 or TRBV6-3 and TRBJ2-3, with 11 bases aligning to TRBD2. V dropped 2 bases and J dropped 5; count of bases not matched to a gene: 6. Per germline, CDR1 MNHEY and CDR2 SVGEGT. The CDR3 is made up of 16 amino acids. The CDR3 DNA reads as TGTGCCAGCAGTTACAGACTAGCGGGGTCTGGAGATACGCAGTATTTT. Protein product: CASSYRLAGSGDTQYF.

CDR3 nucleotide sequence: TGTGCCAGCAGCGGCCCACGTCCGGGGACTGAAGCTTTCTTT. This sequence encodes CASSGPRPGTEAFF. This chain uses TRBV9 with TRBJ1-1; no definite D call. Germline CDR1 SGDLS, CDR2 YYNGEE. The CDR3 extends over 14 amino acids. The germline V and J ends were trimmed by 3 bases and 5 bases, with 14 bases remaining between them.

The gene calls are TRBV2 and TRBJ2-2, with 8 bases identical to TRBD2. The germline CDR1 and CDR2 sequences are SNHLY and FYNNEI. The V and J ends lost 7 bases and 4 bases, in that order; junction bases with no gene match: 14. The CDR3 sequence is 17 residues long. The DNA for the CDR3 is TGTGCCAGCACCGAAGGGCCGGGGGGGCCTGGCACCGGGGAGCTGTTTTTT. This codes for CASTEGPGGPGTGELFF.

The rearrangement uses TRBV7-2 and TRBJ1-1, with 7 nucleotides matching TRBD1. CDR1 SGHTA and CDR2 FQGNSA come from the germline V gene. This CDR3 spans 14 amino acids. After removal of 6 bases from V and 0 bases from J, the junction contained 4 bases not matched to a gene. CDR3: CASRRDRLNTEAFF. CDR3 DNA sequence: TGTGCCAGCAGAAGGGACAGACTGAACACTGAAGCTTTCTTT.

DNA of the CDR3: TGTGCCAGCAGTTTCCAGACAGGGGGCAATCAGCCCCAGCATTTT. As protein: CASSFQTGGNQPQHF. This sequence joins TRBV28 and TRBJ1-5; 8 nucleotides agree with TRBD1. The junction had 3 bases not matched to a gene; V was cut back by 3 bases and J by 2 bases. Looked up from germline, CDR1 is MDHEN and CDR2 is SYDVKM. The CDR3 is 15 amino acids.

This chain uses TRBV25-1 with TRBJ1-4; 8 bases fit TRBD1. The CDR3 consists of 16 residues. After removal of 1 base from V and 5 bases from J, the junction contained 6 bases not matched to a gene. The V gene's germline CDR1 is MGHDK and CDR2 SYGVNS. The CDR3 nucleotides read TGTGCCAGCAGTGAATCGGGCAGGGGGCAAAATGAAAAACTGTTTTTT. Residues: CASSESGRGQNEKLFF. Supplemented by reference TRBV25-1 and TRBJ1-4, the full variable domain reads EADIYQTPRYLVIGTGKKITLECSQTMGHDKMYWYQQDPGMELHLIHYSYGVNSTEKGDLSSESTVSRIRTEHFPLTLESARPSHTSQYLCASSESGRGQNEKLFFGSGTQLSVL.

This clone was counted between two and nine times. The rearrangement uses TRBV24-1 and TRBJ1-2; D not certain. Trimming took 4 bases from V and 2 from J, leaving 7 bases between them. CDR3 size: 13 residues. The germline V gene has CDR1 KGHDR and CDR2 SFDVKD. Written as DNA, the CDR3 is TGTGCCACCAGTGACTTTGAGAACTATGGCTACACCTTC. Its translation: CATSDFENYGYTF.

This chain links TRBV28 with TRBJ1-6; 8 nucleotides line up with TRBD1. The CDR3 has 15 residues. Trimming removed 4 bases from V and 5 bases from J; junction bases left unmatched: 4. Germline V gene sequence: CDR1 MDHEN, CDR2 SYDVKM. Here the CDR3 reads CASSSAGQDNSPLHF. CDR3 coding DNA: TGTGCCAGCAGTTCCGCGGGACAGGATAATTCACCCCTCCACTTT.

The chain has TRBV2 and TRBJ2-1; no firm D call. CDR3 length equals 14 residues. The germline CDR1 and CDR2 sequences are SNHLY and FYNNEI. The ends were cut back, 8 bases at V and 3 bases at J, with 14 bases in the middle. CDR3 sequence reads: CASVRVPLYNEQFF. The CDR3 DNA reads TGTGCCAGCGTCCGGGTCCCCCTCTACAATGAGCAGTTCTTC.

The chain has TRBV6-2 or TRBV6-3 and TRBJ2-7; a weak D match, TRBD1 (6 bases). Germline CDR1 is MNHEY and CDR2 is SVGEGT. The ends were cut back, 5 bases at V and 1 base at J, with 12 bases in the middle. The CDR3 has 14 amino acids. CDR3 sequence: CASSPYRVSYEQYV. The CDR3, as DNA: TGTGCCAGCAGTCCCTACAGGGTGTCCTACGAGCAGTACGTC.

V is TRBV11-2 and J is TRBJ1-4; D gene unclear. Per germline, CDR1 SGHAT and CDR2 FQNNGV. This CDR3 is built from 18 residues. V was trimmed by 4 bases and J by 5 bases, leaving 23 bases between them. CDR3 in amino acids: CASSSSILFSSKNEKLFF. CDR3 nucleotides: TGTGCCAGCAGCTCCTCCATCCTATTCTCTTCTAAAAATGAAAAACTGTTTTTT.

The chain is built from TRBV11-2 and TRBJ2-5, with D possibly being TRBD1 (5 bases). The germline V and J ends were trimmed by 7 bases and 2 bases, with 14 bases remaining between them. The CDR3 has 14 residues. From germline, CDR1 is SGHAT and CDR2 FQNNGV. The CDR3, as DNA: TGTGCCAGCACCTTGGGGCTCAGACAAGAGACCCAGTACTTC. Translation gives CASTLGLRQETQYF. Variable domain in full (rest from reference TRBV11-2 and TRBJ2-5): EAGVAQSPRYKIIEKRQSVAFWCNPISGHATLYWYQQILGQGPKLLIQFQNNGVVDDSQLPKDRFSAERLKGVDSTLKIQPAKLEDSAVYLCASTLGLRQETQYFGPGTRLLVL.

The table lists this clone with a count of one. The chain carries TRBV2 and TRBJ1-2; 11 positions agree with TRBD1. CDR1 is SNHLY and CDR2 is FYNNEI in the germline V gene. The CDR3 totals 15 residues. Losses at the gene ends were 6 bases for V and 3 bases for J; bases not matched to a gene: 6. The CDR3, as DNA: TGTGCCAGCAGGACGGACAGGGGGCAAGACTATGGCTACACCTTC. It specifies CASRTDRGQDYGYTF.

The CDR3 DNA is TGCGCCAGCAGTCGTCGGACAGGGGGCACCTACGAGCAGTACTTC. Translation: CASSRRTGGTYEQYF. The V gene is TRBV23-1, the J gene TRBJ2-7, with TRBD1 identical over 11 bases. TRBV23-1 is sorted into the ORF group, with uncertain function. The CDR3 runs to 15 residues. V lost 4 bases, J lost 2 bases, and 4 bases stayed unmatched.

The J gene is TRBJ1-2, the V gene TRBV25-1; 10 bases agree with TRBD1. Germline V gene data show CDR1 as MGHDK and CDR2 as SYGVNS. There are 17 residues in the CDR3. V trimming: 4 bases; J trimming: 2 bases; junction bases outside the gene matches: 10. CDR3 in DNA: TGTGCCAGCAGTGCAACCGGGACAGGGGCGCTAAACTATGGCTACACCTTC. It codes for CASSATGTGALNYGYTF.

The V and J genes are TRBV5-4 and TRBJ1-4; TRBD1 aligns across 9 bases. The trim removed 4 bases at V and 4 bases at J, leaving 2 bases unmatched. The CDR3 length is 14 residues. CDR1 SGHNT and CDR2 YYREEE come from the germline V gene (reference sequence). The CDR3 nucleotides are TGTGCCAGCAGCCTGGGACAGGGTAATGAAAAACTGTTTTTT. As protein: CASSLGQGNEKLFF.

On this clone: Distinct nucleotide sequences in the sample also encode this CDR3. This rearrangement joins TRBV10-1 to TRBJ1-2, with a weak D call TRBD1 (6 bases). The germline V gene encodes CDR1 WNHNN and CDR2 SYGVQD (reference sequence). CDR3 length: 13 residues. The V end was cut by 5 bases, the J end by 4 bases, with 11 bases between. The CDR3 region is CASSSQGSYGYTF. In nucleotides, the CDR3 is TGCGCCAGCAGTTCCCAGGGGAGCTATGGCTACACCTTC.

The chain has TRBV6-4 and TRBJ2-3, with 7 bases that match TRBD1. Losses at the gene ends were 7 bases for V and 0 bases for J; bases not matched to a gene: 4. Germline CDR1 MRHNA, CDR2 SNTAGT. There are 14 residues in the CDR3. The CDR3 DNA sequence: TGTGCCAGCATCATGGACAGGAGCACAGATACGCAGTATTTT. It codes for CASIMDRSTDTQYF.

V usage is TRBV6-1 and J usage is TRBJ2-2; TRBD1 agrees at 9 bases. The CDR3 loop spans 16 amino acids. The germline gives CDR1 MNHNS, CDR2 SASEGT. V shed 4 bases and J 2 bases; nucleotides not matched to a gene: 5. Written as DNA, the CDR3 is TGTGCCAGCAGTGCCCGGGACAGGGCCAACACCGGGGAGCTGTTTTTT. It specifies CASSARDRANTGELFF.

This clone was seen only a few times. V and J are TRBV18 and TRBJ2-4; the D gene is possibly TRBD2 (5 bases). The germline V gene has CDR1 KGHSH and CDR2 LQKENI. Trimming shortened V by 3 bases and J by 0 bases, and 9 bases separated the two germline ends. The CDR3 spans 15 residues. The CDR3 nucleotides are TGTGCCAGCTCACCCCCTAGCTTAGCCAAAAACATTCAGTACTTC. Residues: CASSPPSLAKNIQYF.

The V gene is TRBV7-9, the J gene TRBJ2-1; tentative D call: TRBD1 (5 bases). Trimming removed 2 bases at V and 0 bases at J, with 11 bases between. Germline CDR1 SEHNR, CDR2 FQNEAQ (reference sequence). CDR3 length: 16 amino acids. CDR3 sequence (DNA): TGTGCCAGCAGCTTATCTTCAGGGTTCTCCTACAATGAGCAGTTCTTC. Translated: CASSLSSGFSYNEQFF.